These 26 T cell receptor beta chains were all obtained from the same sample, sequenced in a study of cytomegalovirus exposure and HLA in healthy donors. Researchers ran the PCR with 60 Vbeta and 13 Jbeta primers. Clones were read by immunoSEQ multiplex PCR, and TCRdb kept only the in-frame ones, dropping some. The sample shows 180,000 or so clones, around 80% of them seen only once. Sample: PBMCs. The receptors were gathered from a woman aged 25-40 years in good health and CMV-seropositive.

The rearrangement joins TRBV6-1 to TRBJ1-2; tentatively, D is TRBD1 (6 bases). Germline lookup yields CDR1 MNHNS and CDR2 SASEGT. Trimming left V 5 bases short and J 5 bases short, with 15 bases between. The CDR3 sequence is 14 residues long. CDR3 in amino acids: CASSQIGQQYGYTF. The CDR3 region has the DNA TGTGCCAGCAGTCAGATCGGACAGCAGTATGGCTACACCTTC.

The CDR3 protein is CASSLVARGTGELFF. The CDR3 region has the DNA TGTGCCAGCAGCTTAGTAGCCAGGGGTACCGGGGAGCTGTTTTTT. The chain recombines TRBV7-6 with TRBJ2-2; possibly TRBD1 for D (6 bases). The CDR3 length is 15 residues. Between the trimmed V and J ends, which lost 1 base and 5 bases, there was a span of 11 bases. CDR1 and CDR2 (germline): SGHVS, FNYEAQ.

This clone was observed a few times. The junction shows a germline mismatch at one end, possibly a read error. This chain connects TRBV5-1 to TRBJ2-5, with 7 bases fitting TRBD2. The CDR3 has 12 residues. Germline CDR1 SGHRS, CDR2 YFSETQ. The CDR3 protein is CASSLGRGTAHF. In nucleotides, the CDR3 is TGCGCCAGCAGCTTGGGGCGGGGGACCGCTCACTTC. The whole variable domain, remainder taken from reference TRBV5-1 and TRBJ2-5, is KAGVTQTPRYLIKTRGQQVTLSCSPISGHRSVSWYQQTPGQGLQFLFEYFSETQRNKGNFPGRFSGRQFSNSRSEMNVSTLELGDSALYLCASSLGRGTAHFGPGTRLLVL.

This sequence joins TRBV4-2 and TRBJ2-3; 10 bases fit TRBD2. The J segment lost 4 bases and the V segment lost 0 bases, leaving 13 bases of the junction unmatched. Looked up from germline, CDR1 is LGHNA and CDR2 is YNFKEQ. The CDR3 covers 19 residues. CDR3: CASSQDRSSGGPGADTQYF. The CDR3 bases are TGTGCCAGCAGCCAAGATCGCTCTAGCGGGGGACCTGGGGCAGATACGCAGTATTTT.

This chain joins TRBV7-2 and TRBJ2-7; the D is unclear. This CDR3 contains 14 residues. Between the trimmed V and J ends, which lost 4 bases and 5 bases, there was a span of 15 bases. Germline V gene sequence: CDR1 SGHTA, CDR2 FQGNSA. The CDR3 DNA reads TGTGCCAGCAGCTCTAGGCTGGGTAGCCACGAGCAGTACTTC. Residues: CASSSRLGSHEQYF.

The chain uses TRBV5-3 and TRBJ1-4; D is uncertain. TRBV5-3 carries the ORF label, with uncertain function. V was shortened by 0 bases and J by 4 bases, with 16 bases between the two germline ends. The CDR3 consists of 17 residues. CDR3 sequence (DNA): TGTGCCAGAAGCTTGGCCCTTTGGAGTAGTTTTAATGAAAAACTGTTTTTT. Translated: CARSLALWSSFNEKLFF.

This clone was detected a few times. This CDR3 reads CASSPLRGGAGNEQFF. For the CDR3, the DNA is TGCGCCAGCAGCCCCCTTCGCGGGGGGGCCGGAAATGAGCAGTTCTTC. The chain joins TRBV4-3 to TRBJ2-1, with 9 bases that match TRBD2. The length of the CDR3 is 16 residues. Looked up from germline, CDR1 is LGHNA and CDR2 is YSLEER. Trimming cost V 4 bases and J 7 bases; bases outside gene matches: 11.

The rearrangement joins TRBV28 to TRBJ1-5, with D perhaps matching TRBD1 (5 bases). V was clipped by 2 bases and J by 0 bases, with 11 bases between them. CDR1 is MDHEN and CDR2 is SYDVKM in the germline V gene. The CDR3 runs 16 residues. CDR3 loop: CASSLVRAYSNQPQHF. The CDR3 bases are TGTGCCAGCAGTTTAGTCAGGGCTTATAGCAATCAGCCCCAGCATTTT. Full variable domain (outside the CDR3, taken from reference TRBV28 and TRBJ1-5): DVKVTQSSRYLVKRTGEKVFLECVQDMDHENMFWYRQDPGLGLRLIYFSYDVKMKEKGDIPEGYSVSREKKERFSLILESASTNQTSMYLCASSLVRAYSNQPQHFGDGTRLSIL.

The chain is built from TRBV11-3 and TRBJ1-3, with D possibly matching TRBD1 (5 bases). The V gene's germline CDR1 is SGHNT and CDR2 YENEEA. The CDR3 runs 15 residues. V dropped 2 bases and J dropped 0 bases, with 8 bases sitting between them. CDR3 bases: TGTGCCAGCAGCTTAAGAGACAGCTCTGGAAACACCATATATTTT. Its translation: CASSLRDSSGNTIYF.

The chain uses TRBV5-1 and TRBJ2-5; 9 bases align to TRBD1. Germline V CDR1 and CDR2: SGHRS, YFSETQ. The V segment lost 3 bases and the J segment 5 bases; nucleotides outside the gene matches: 2. The CDR3 loop spans 13 amino acids. The CDR3 DNA reads TGCGCCAGCAGCTGGGACAGGGCGGAGACCCAGTACTTC. It specifies CASSWDRAETQYF.

The chain couples TRBV6-6 to TRBJ1-2; maybe TRBD1 (5 bases). Germline CDR1 MNHNY, CDR2 SVGAGI (reference sequence). V was cut by 7 bases and J by 4 bases, with 16 bases left in between. The CDR3 length is 14 residues. As DNA, the CDR3 is TGTGCCAGCACCAGGGACTTTGAGGGCTATGGCTACACCTTC. Its protein is CASTRDFEGYGYTF.

V usage is TRBV7-2 and J usage is TRBJ1-4; D gene uncertain. The V and J ends lost 4 bases and 4 bases respectively, with 4 bases between them. Per the germline V gene, CDR1 is SGHTA and CDR2 is FQGNSA. This CDR3 comprises 12 residues. CDR3 nucleotides: TGTGCCAGCAGCTCCCTTAATGAAAAACTGTTTTTT. Its protein is CASSSLNEKLFF.

The gene calls are TRBV4-3 and TRBJ1-6; 10 nucleotides agree with TRBD1. The CDR3 is 16 amino acids. Germline loops: CDR1 LGHNA, CDR2 YSLEER. V gave up 3 bases and J gave up 7 bases; unmatched junction bases: 6. CDR3 in DNA: TGCGCCAGCAGCCAGACCCCGGGACAGGGGAATTCACCCCTCCACTTT. Translation: CASSQTPGQGNSPLHF.

This chain connects TRBV6-5 to TRBJ1-2; unclear D gene. The length of the CDR3 is 14 residues. Trimming pared 10 bases from V and 0 bases from J, leaving 15 bases between. The V gene's germline CDR1 is MNHEY and CDR2 SVGAGI. The CDR3 DNA reads TGTGCCAACCCTCCTCGGCAGGCTAACTATGGCTACACCTTC. Protein: CANPPRQANYGYTF.

The chain links TRBV6-1 to TRBJ2-1; the D is unclear. CDR3 length: 11 residues. Germline values: CDR1 MNHNS, CDR2 SASEGT. V lost 11 bases to trimming and J lost 4 bases, with 9 bases between them. DNA for the CDR3: TGTGCCGGCGGAAGTTACAATGAGCAGTTCTTC. Protein product: CAGGSYNEQFF.

The J gene is TRBJ2-5, the V gene TRBV11-2; the D is unclear. Germline lookup yields CDR1 SGHAT and CDR2 FQNNGV. Trimming took off 2 bases at V and 4 bases at J, with 11 bases between the two ends. This CDR3 is 14 amino acids long. This chain's CDR3 is CASSLRAGPETQYF. Written as DNA, the CDR3 is TGTGCCAGCAGCTTAAGAGCAGGCCCAGAGACCCAGTACTTC.

The chain joins TRBV4-3 to TRBJ2-5, with 11 bases lining up with TRBD1. The J call may not be correct, given that the DNA end is closer to TRBJ2-7. The CDR3 consists of 14 residues. CDR1 is LGHNA, CDR2 YSLEER, per germline. CDR3 amino acids: CASSPGTGGYEQYF. The DNA of the CDR3 is TGCGCCAGCAGCCCGGGGACAGGGGGCTACGAGCAGTACTTC.

The rearrangement links TRBV11-1 to TRBJ1-1; D unresolved. With 3 bases removed from V and 4 bases from J, the gap between germline ends came to 9 bases. The CDR3 is made up of 13 amino acids. Germline-derived CDR1 and CDR2 are SGHAT and FQDESV (reference sequence). This CDR3 reads CASSLGETTEAFF. CDR3 nucleotide sequence: TGTGCCAGCAGCTTGGGAGAGACCACTGAAGCTTTCTTT.

The chain carries TRBV11-1 and TRBJ2-5; TRBD2 matches 13 bases. V trimming: 5 bases; J trimming: 7 bases; junction bases outside the gene matches: 4. The V gene's germline CDR1 is SGHAT and CDR2 FQDESV (reference sequence). The length of the CDR3 is 14 residues. CDR3 sequence (DNA): TGTGCCAGCAGCGCGACTAGCGGGGGGCGGACCCAGTACTTC. Translation: CASSATSGGRTQYF.

The rearrangement joins TRBV4-2 to TRBJ2-5, with 8 bases lining up with TRBD2. Trimming cost V 4 bases and J 1 base; bases outside gene matches: 5. Germline V lookup: CDR1 LGHNA, CDR2 YNFKEQ. The CDR3 has 15 residues. The CDR3 coding sequence is TGTGCCAGCAGCCCCGAGCGGGGGCGCCAAGAGACCCAGTACTTC. Translated, it gives CASSPERGRQETQYF.

This clone was counted a single time. The chain is built from TRBV5-1 and TRBJ2-3; D not certain. The CDR3 length is 12 residues. With 0 bases removed from V and 6 bases from J, the gap between germline ends came to 5 bases. The V gene's germline CDR1 is SGHRS and CDR2 YFSETQ. CDR3 coding DNA: TGCGCCAGCAGCTTGGTTGAGGATACGCAGTATTTT. This sequence encodes CASSLVEDTQYF.

The chain joins TRBV10-3 to TRBJ2-5, with 11 bases that match TRBD1. The end of the DNA fits TRBJ2-7 better, so the J call may be wrong. Germline V gives CDR1 ENHRY, CDR2 SYGVKD. The CDR3 contains 15 residues. CDR3 region: CAISAGTGGSDEQYF. For the CDR3, the DNA is TGTGCCATCAGTGCCGGGACAGGGGGTAGCGACGAGCAGTACTTC.

The V and J genes are TRBV5-1 and TRBJ2-3; TRBD1 agrees at 11 bases. The CDR3 is 16 amino acids. Trimming at V came to 1 base and at J to 5 bases, leaving 6 bases not matched to a gene. Germline V gives CDR1 SGHRS, CDR2 YFSETQ. The CDR3 DNA is TGCGCCAGCAGCTTGCGTGGGACAGGGGGGAAAGATACGCAGTATTTT. It specifies CASSLRGTGGKDTQYF. Together with reference TRBV5-1 and TRBJ2-3, the CDR3 gives the full variable domain: KAGVTQTPRYLIKTRGQQVTLSCSPISGHRSVSWYQQTPGQGLQFLFEYFSETQRNKGNFPGRFSGRQFSNSRSEMNVSTLELGDSALYLCASSLRGTGGKDTQYFGPGTRLTVL.

The rearrangement joins TRBV28 to TRBJ2-2, with D possibly being TRBD2 (5 bases). The CDR3 extends over 14 amino acids. V lost 10 bases to trimming and J lost 4 bases, with 16 bases between them. CDR1 MDHEN and CDR2 SYDVKM come from the germline V gene. Here the CDR3 DNA reads TGTGCCACCCTCGGGCTTGCGGGCACCGGGGAGCTGTTTTTT. The encoded protein is CATLGLAGTGELFF.

V usage is TRBV4-1 and J usage is TRBJ1-1; tentatively, D is TRBD1 (6 bases). Trimming removed 5 bases from V and 0 bases from J, with 13 bases in between. The CDR3 is 15 amino acids. CDR1 and CDR2 from the germline V gene are MGHRA and YSYEKL. The DNA for the CDR3 is TGCGCCAGCAGCGCTAACAGGGCCATGAACACTGAAGCTTTCTTT. Its translation: CASSANRAMNTEAFF.

The chain uses TRBV5-1 and TRBJ2-1, with D perhaps matching TRBD2 (7 bases). The CDR3 has 15 residues. V shed 1 base and J shed 9 bases, with 17 bases lying between them. Germline assignment: CDR1 SGHRS and CDR2 YFSETQ. DNA of the CDR3: TGCGCCAGCAGCTTGAGTAGGGGGGGACTGAGTGAGCAGTTCTTC. It specifies CASSLSRGGLSEQFF.